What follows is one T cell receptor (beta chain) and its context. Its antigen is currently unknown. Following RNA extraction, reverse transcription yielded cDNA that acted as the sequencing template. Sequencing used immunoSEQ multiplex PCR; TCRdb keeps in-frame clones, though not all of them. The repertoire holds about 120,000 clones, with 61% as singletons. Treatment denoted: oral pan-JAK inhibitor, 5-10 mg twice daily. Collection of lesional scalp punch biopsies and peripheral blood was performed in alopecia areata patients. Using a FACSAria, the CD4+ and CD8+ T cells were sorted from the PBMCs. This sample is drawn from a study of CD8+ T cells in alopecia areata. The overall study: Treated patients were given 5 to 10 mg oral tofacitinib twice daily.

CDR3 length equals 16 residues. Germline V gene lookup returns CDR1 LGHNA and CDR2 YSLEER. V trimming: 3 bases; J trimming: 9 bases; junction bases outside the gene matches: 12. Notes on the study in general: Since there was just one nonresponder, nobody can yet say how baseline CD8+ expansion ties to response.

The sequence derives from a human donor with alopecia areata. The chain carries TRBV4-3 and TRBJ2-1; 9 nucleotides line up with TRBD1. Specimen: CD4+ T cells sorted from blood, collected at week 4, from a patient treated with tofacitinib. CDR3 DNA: TGCGCCAGCAGCCACAAACAGGGGGCCCGGGTCAGTGAGCAGTTCTTC. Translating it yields CASSHKQGARVSEQFF.